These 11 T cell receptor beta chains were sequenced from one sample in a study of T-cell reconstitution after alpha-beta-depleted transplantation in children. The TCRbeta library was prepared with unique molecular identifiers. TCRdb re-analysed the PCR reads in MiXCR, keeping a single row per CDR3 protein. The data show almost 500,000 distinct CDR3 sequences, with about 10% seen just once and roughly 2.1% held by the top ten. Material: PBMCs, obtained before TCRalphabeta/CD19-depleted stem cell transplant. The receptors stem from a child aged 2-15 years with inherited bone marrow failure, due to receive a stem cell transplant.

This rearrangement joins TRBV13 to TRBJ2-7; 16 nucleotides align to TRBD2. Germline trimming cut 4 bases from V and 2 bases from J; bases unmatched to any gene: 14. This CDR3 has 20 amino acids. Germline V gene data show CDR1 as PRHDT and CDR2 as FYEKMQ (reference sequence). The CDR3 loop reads CASSSSVTLGLAGGPYEQYF. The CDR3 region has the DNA TGTGCCAGCAGCTCGAGCGTAACCCTGGGACTAGCGGGAGGGCCCTACGAGCAGTACTTC.

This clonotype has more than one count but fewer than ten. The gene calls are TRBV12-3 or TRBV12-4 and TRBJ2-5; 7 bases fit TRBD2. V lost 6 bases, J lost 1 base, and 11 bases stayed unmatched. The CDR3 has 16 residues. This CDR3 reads CASSNPLAAPQETQYF. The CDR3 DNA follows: TGTGCCAGCAGCAACCCCCTAGCGGCCCCCCAAGAGACCCAGTACTTC.

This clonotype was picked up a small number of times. The chain's CDR3 is CASSLDSSGVYEQYF. The CDR3, as DNA: TGTGCCAGCAGCCTAGACTCTAGCGGGGTATACGAGCAGTACTTC. The V call is TRBV7-2, the J call TRBJ2-7; 9 bases fit TRBD2. There are 15 residues in the CDR3. CDR1 is SGHTA, CDR2 FQGNSA, per germline. Losses at the gene ends were 5 bases for V and 4 bases for J; bases not matched to a gene: 9.

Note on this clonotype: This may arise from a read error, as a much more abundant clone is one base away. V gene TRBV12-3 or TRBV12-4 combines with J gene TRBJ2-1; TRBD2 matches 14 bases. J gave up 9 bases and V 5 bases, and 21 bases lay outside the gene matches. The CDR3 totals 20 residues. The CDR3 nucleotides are TGTGCCAGCAGTCGACAAACCCGGGGACTAGCGGGAGCCACCAGTGGTGAGCAGTTCTTC. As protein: CASSRQTRGLAGATSGEQFF.

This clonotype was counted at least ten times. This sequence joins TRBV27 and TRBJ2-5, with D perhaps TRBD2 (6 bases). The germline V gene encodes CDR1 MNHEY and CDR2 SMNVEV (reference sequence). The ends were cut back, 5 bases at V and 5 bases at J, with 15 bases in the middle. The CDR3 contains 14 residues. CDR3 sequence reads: CASSGGLLGETQYF. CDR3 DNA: TGTGCCAGCAGTGGGGGACTTCTTGGGGAGACCCAGTACTTC.

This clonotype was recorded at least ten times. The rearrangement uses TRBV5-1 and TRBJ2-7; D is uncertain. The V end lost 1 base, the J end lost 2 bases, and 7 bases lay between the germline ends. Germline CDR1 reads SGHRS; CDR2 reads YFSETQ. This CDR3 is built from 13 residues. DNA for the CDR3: TGCGCCAGCAGCTTGCACGAAACCTACGAGCAGTACTTC. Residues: CASSLHETYEQYF. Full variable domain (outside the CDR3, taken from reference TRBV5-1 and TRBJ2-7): KAGVTQTPRYLIKTRGQQVTLSCSPISGHRSVSWYQQTPGQGLQFLFEYFSETQRNKGNFPGRFSGRQFSNSRSEMNVSTLELGDSALYLCASSLHETYEQYFGPGTRLTVT.

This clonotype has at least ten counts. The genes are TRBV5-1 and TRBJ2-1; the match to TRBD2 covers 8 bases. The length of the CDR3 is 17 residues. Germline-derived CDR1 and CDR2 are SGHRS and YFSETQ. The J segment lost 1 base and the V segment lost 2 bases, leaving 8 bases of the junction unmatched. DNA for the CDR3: TGCGCCAGCAGCTTCGGTGTGGCGGGAGGTTCCTACAATGAGCAGTTCTTC. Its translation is CASSFGVAGGSYNEQFF.

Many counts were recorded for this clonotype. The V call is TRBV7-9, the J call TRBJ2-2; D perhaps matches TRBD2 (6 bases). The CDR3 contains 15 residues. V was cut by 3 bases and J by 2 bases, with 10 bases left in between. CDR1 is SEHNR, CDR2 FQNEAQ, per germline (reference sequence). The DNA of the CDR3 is TGTGCCAGCAGCTTTGGGAGGACCAACACCGGGGAGCTGTTTTTT. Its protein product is CASSFGRTNTGELFF.

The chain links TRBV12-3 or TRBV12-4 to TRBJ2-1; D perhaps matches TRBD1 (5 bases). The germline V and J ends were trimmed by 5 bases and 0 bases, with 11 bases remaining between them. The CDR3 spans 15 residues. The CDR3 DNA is TGTGCCAGCAGTGCCAGGGTAGGCTCCTACAATGAGCAGTTCTTC. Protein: CASSARVGSYNEQFF.

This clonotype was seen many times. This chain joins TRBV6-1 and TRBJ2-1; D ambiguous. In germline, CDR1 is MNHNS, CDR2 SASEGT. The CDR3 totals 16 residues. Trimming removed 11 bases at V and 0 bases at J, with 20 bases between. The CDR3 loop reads CAVPPSPVTSYNEQFF. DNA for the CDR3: TGTGCCGTACCGCCTTCTCCGGTAACCTCCTACAATGAGCAGTTCTTC.

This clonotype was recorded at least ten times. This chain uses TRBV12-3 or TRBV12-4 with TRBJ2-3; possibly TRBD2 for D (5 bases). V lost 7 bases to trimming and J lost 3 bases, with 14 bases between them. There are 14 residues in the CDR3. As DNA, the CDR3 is TGTGCCAGCATGCGGGTAACCGGAACAGATACGCAGTATTTT. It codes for CASMRVTGTDTQYF.